The rows below give T cell receptor beta chains drawn from one sample of a study of identical twins. From the 5' RACE reads, TCRdb called clonotypes with MiXCR, one entry per CDR3 protein. The sample yields hundreds of thousands of distinct CDR3 sequences, about 9.4% seen once. These data were also filed under a second study, of yellow fever vaccine responses in identical twins.

Sample: PBMCs. These receptors were obtained from a woman between 18 and 30 years old in good health. CDR3s include the opening cysteine and the closing phenylalanine or tryptophan. A D gene is named only where the DNA matches it firmly. The listing skips clone size in some rows; elsewhere it reads once, few, many or a size class.

clone size	V gene	D gene	J gene	CDR3 protein	CDR3 DNA
.	TRBV7-3	TRBD2	TRBJ2-1	CASSSTSGVQFF	TGTGCCAGCAGCTCGACTAGCGGGGTGCAGTTCTTC
.	TRBV6-1	.	TRBJ2-7	CASSVGIGQYF	TGTGCCAGCAGTGTGGGGATCGGGCAGTACTTC
many	TRBV3-1	.	TRBJ1-6	CASSQRTDSPLHF	TGTGCCAGCAGCCAGAGGACAGATTCACCCCTCCACTTT
.	TRBV3-1	.	TRBJ2-7	CASSPHVETLVYEQYF	TGTGCCAGCAGCCCTCACGTGGAGACCTTAGTCTACGAGCAGTACTTC
few	TRBV6-5	.	TRBJ2-5	CASSYFQGIQETQYF	TGTGCCAGCAGTTACTTTCAGGGGATCCAGGAGACCCAGTACTTC
.	TRBV4-3	.	TRBJ2-2	CASSQDRVNTGELFF	TGCGCCAGCAGCCAAGACAGGGTTAATACGGGGGAGCTGTTTTTT
few	TRBV6-1	.	TRBJ2-1	CASSVWEQFF	TGTGCCAGCAGCGTATGGGAGCAGTTCTTC
.	TRBV11-2	TRBD1	TRBJ1-4	CASSLLAGQGAVRGEKLFF	TGTGCCAGCAGCTTATTGGCCGGACAGGGGGCTGTGCGAGGTGAAAAACTGTTTTTT
many	TRBV20-1	TRBD2	TRBJ2-3	CSATPLWRGGQDTQYF	TGCAGTGCTACTCCCCTCTGGCGGGGGGGCCAAGATACGCAGTATTTT
few	TRBV20-1	TRBD2	TRBJ2-1	CSARVSGGANEQFF	TGCAGTGCTAGAGTGAGCGGGGGGGCAAATGAGCAGTTCTTC
once	TRBV5-5	.	TRBJ2-7	CARSLGLLEQYF	TGTGCCAGGAGCTTGGGGCTCCTCGAGCAGTACTTC
many	TRBV12-3/TRBV12-4	.	TRBJ2-3	CASSLLAFGADTQYF	TGTGCCAGCAGTTTGCTGGCTTTCGGAGCAGATACGCAGTATTTT
many	TRBV6-2/TRBV6-3	.	TRBJ2-1	CASSWAGADEQFF	TGTGCCAGCAGTTGGGCAGGGGCGGATGAGCAGTTCTTC
.	TRBV19	.	TRBJ1-1	CASSIGRFMNTEAFF	TGTGCCAGTAGTATTGGGAGATTCATGAACACTGAAGCTTTCTTT
few	TRBV20-1	.	TRBJ2-3	CSARFPGPDTQYF	TGCAGTGCTAGATTCCCTGGGCCAGATACGCAGTATTTT
few	TRBV6-5	TRBD1	TRBJ1-4	CASSSNRGPDEKLFF	TGTGCCAGCAGTTCCAACAGGGGGCCGGACGAAAAACTGTTTTTT
many	TRBV12-3/TRBV12-4	TRBD1	TRBJ1-6	CASTQQGTGWTPLHF	TGTGCCAGCACTCAGCAAGGGACAGGGTGGACACCCCTCCACTTT
.	TRBV10-3	TRBD1	TRBJ1-2	CAISESGTGYGYTF	TGTGCCATCAGTGAGTCAGGGACAGGATATGGCTACACCTTC
.	TRBV25-1	.	TRBJ2-5	CASSASFRSGETQYF	TGTGCCAGCAGTGCCAGTTTTAGGTCCGGAGAGACCCAGTACTTC
many	TRBV7-2	TRBD2	TRBJ2-1	CASSSWGSGSLNEQFF	TGTGCCAGCAGCTCGTGGGGGAGCGGGAGTTTGAATGAGCAGTTCTTC
.	TRBV12-3/TRBV12-4	.	TRBJ2-3	CASSRFQGDTQYF	TGTGCCAGCAGCCGCTTCCAGGGAGATACGCAGTATTTT
many	TRBV27	TRBD2	TRBJ2-7	CASSPSGRLSYEQYF	TGTGCCAGCAGTCCTAGCGGGAGATTATCTTACGAGCAGTACTTC
few	TRBV30	.	TRBJ2-7	CAWKVPGAGYEQYF	TGTGCCTGGAAAGTTCCCGGGGCCGGGTACGAGCAGTACTTC
many	TRBV9	TRBD1	TRBJ1-2	CASSDRTGRQGYTF	TGTGCCAGCAGCGACCGGACAGGGAGACAAGGCTACACCTTC
few	TRBV20-1	TRBD2	TRBJ2-5	CSARDSAGGNQETQYF	TGCAGTGCTAGAGATAGTGCGGGGGGCAACCAAGAGACCCAGTACTTC
many	TRBV7-6	.	TRBJ2-3	CASSLIQADTQYF	TGTGCCAGCAGCTTAATCCAGGCGGATACGCAGTATTTT
few	TRBV5-1	TRBD1	TRBJ2-2	CASSGTGVNGELFF	TGCGCCAGCAGCGGGACAGGGGTCAACGGGGAGCTGTTTTTT
.	TRBV3-1	TRBD2	TRBJ2-3	CASSQPGLADLLTDTQYF	TGTGCCAGCAGCCAACCGGGACTAGCAGACCTCCTCACAGATACGCAGTATTTT
.	TRBV5-1	TRBD2	TRBJ2-7	CASSIGLAGLPYEQYF	TGCGCCAGCAGTATAGGGCTAGCGGGCCTTCCCTACGAGCAGTACTTC
few	TRBV12-3/TRBV12-4	.	TRBJ1-6	CASSQGVGPLHF	TGTGCCAGCAGCCAGGGAGTAGGGCCCCTCCACTTT
.	TRBV2	TRBD1	TRBJ2-3	CASSYRGQLDTQYF	TGTGCCAGCAGTTACAGGGGGCAATTAGATACGCAGTATTTT
few	TRBV29-1	TRBD1	TRBJ2-3	CSVVTGPSTDTQYF	TGCAGCGTAGTGACAGGGCCTAGCACAGATACGCAGTATTTT
.	TRBV6-2/TRBV6-3	.	TRBJ2-5	CASSLRQDPRSLYF	TGTGCCAGCAGCCTACGACAGGACCCTAGGTCCTTGTACTTC
many	TRBV7-2	TRBD1	TRBJ1-1	CASSPRTGMNTEAFF	TGTGCCAGCAGCCCTAGGACAGGAATGAACACTGAAGCTTTCTTT
few	TRBV14	.	TRBJ1-1	CASSQAGVEVKAFF	TGTGCCAGCAGCCAAGCAGGGGTAGAAGTGAAAGCTTTCTTT
many	TRBV12-3/TRBV12-4	TRBD2	TRBJ2-1	CASRLTSEREQFF	TGTGCCAGCAGGCTAACTAGCGAAAGAGAGCAGTTCTTC
few	TRBV11-2	TRBD2	TRBJ2-2	CASSYRGLAGGGTGELFF	TGTGCCAGCAGCTACCGCGGACTAGCGGGAGGCGGAACCGGGGAGCTGTTTTTT
.	TRBV27	TRBD1	TRBJ2-3	CASSINRGRADTQYF	TGTGCCAGCAGTATCAACAGGGGGCGGGCAGATACGCAGTATTTT
.	TRBV20-1	TRBD2	TRBJ2-1	CSAREGGGRGPNEQFF	TGCAGTGCTAGAGAAGGTGGCGGGAGGGGCCCAAATGAGCAGTTCTTC
.	TRBV5-1	TRBD2	TRBJ2-3	CASSPGTSGSPSTDTQYF	TGCGCCAGCAGCCCCGGGACTAGCGGGAGTCCTAGCACAGATACGCAGTATTTT
.	TRBV24-1	.	TRBJ2-2	CATSDLSRDAGELFF	TGTGCCACCAGTGATTTGAGCAGGGACGCCGGGGAGCTGTTTTTT
.	TRBV5-1	.	TRBJ2-3	CASSVTGDTQYF	TGCGCCAGCAGCGTGACGGGGGATACGCAGTATTTT